A selection of T cell receptor beta chains follows, all from one sample in a study of patients and donors after allogeneic stem cell transplantation. TCRdb itself ran the RT-PCR reads through MiXCR, one entry per CDR3 protein. The sample contains some 880,000 distinct CDR3 sequences, about a sixth of which appear only once. The sample consisted of blood, either unsorted or a sorted T cell fraction (not recorded which). Receptors originate from a human donor who was either an allogeneic HSCT recipient or a stem cell or donor lymphocyte infusion donor (not recorded which). It is not recorded whose cells these are; they may come from a transplant donor. Each CDR3 is given with its conserved first and last residue.

j_gene: TRBJ1-2
v_gene: TRBV27
CDR3aa: CASSNNSYLNYGYTF

j_gene: TRBJ2-5
v_gene: TRBV12-3/TRBV12-4
CDR3aa: CASSLLAVGMTQYF

j_gene: TRBJ1-5
v_gene: TRBV12-3/TRBV12-4
CDR3aa: CASSFQAPGGNQPQHF

j_gene: TRBJ2-1
v_gene: TRBV5-1
CDR3aa: CASSFGQGRRLGSYNEQFF

j_gene: TRBJ1-5
v_gene: TRBV20-1
CDR3aa: CSARQQVNQPQHF

j_gene: TRBJ2-7
v_gene: TRBV12-3/TRBV12-4
CDR3aa: CASSHGTYEQYF

j_gene: TRBJ1-2
v_gene: TRBV9
CDR3aa: CASSPLDRGRNYGYTF

j_gene: TRBJ1-5
v_gene: TRBV19
CDR3aa: CASSMRDSNQPQHF

j_gene: TRBJ2-1
v_gene: TRBV5-6
CDR3aa: CASSLDRGRSYNEQFF

j_gene: TRBJ2-1
v_gene: TRBV7-9
CDR3aa: CASSRTDRVNNEQFF

j_gene: TRBJ2-3
v_gene: TRBV24-1
CDR3aa: CATSDTLRDTDTQYF